Here is one T cell receptor beta chain with its context. The data are from a study of shared clonotypes between healthy human individuals. Naive-designated CD8 cells lacked CD45RO, were positively enriched for CCR7, and omitted terminally differentiated effector memory CD45RA+ cells. TCRdb's table, derived via immunoSEQ multiplex PCR, lists solely in-frame clones and lacks some. The repertoire includes about 680,000 clones, roughly nine tenths of them detected once, and about 24% sits in the top ten. There are 16 residues in the CDR3. Germline CDR1 and CDR2: SGHAT and FQNNGV. V shed 7 bases and J 6 bases; nucleotides not matched to a gene: 18.

This sequence was found in a man aged 25 to 45 in good health. This rearrangement joins TRBV11-2 to TRBJ2-7; TRBD2 aligns across 7 bases. The source material was naive CD8+ T cells sorted from blood. The CDR3 reads CASTSASGLPTGEQYF. The CDR3 region has the DNA TGTGCCAGCACCTCGGCTAGCGGCTTACCTACTGGCGAGCAGTACTTC.